This entry describes one T cell receptor beta chain. Here immunoSEQ multiplex PCR was the method, and the copy in TCRdb shows in-frame clones only, minus some. The sample includes about 18,000 clones, roughly 80% seen only once; the top ten take around 30%. The data originate from a study of T cells after posttransplantation cyclophosphamide. Busulfan-fludarabine conditioning, marrow transplant, and cyclophosphamide on days +3 and +4 were administered. There are 12 residues in the CDR3. The V gene lost 6 bases and the J gene lost 4 bases, with 12 bases spanning the gap. Germline V CDR1 and CDR2: SQVTM, ANQGSEA.

This clonotype was sampled from a female patient between 35 and 55 years old who received an allogeneic stem cell transplant from a related donor, was CMV-positive, and had no GVHD. The graft donor may have contributed some T cells. The chain joins TRBV29-1 to TRBJ1-2, with D perhaps matching TRBD1 (6 bases). Sequencing used CD8+ T cells sorted from PBMCs, obtained around 2,000 days after a stem cell transplant with posttransplant cyclophosphamide. The CDR3 coding sequence is TGCAGCGTCCCGACAGGCCCCTATGGCTACACCTTC. Its protein product is CSVPTGPYGYTF. The complete variable domain, with remaining parts taken from reference TRBV29-1 and TRBJ1-2, reads SAVISQKPSRDICQRGTSLTIQCQVDSQVTMMFWYRQQPGQSLTLIATANQGSEATYESGFVIDKFPISRPNLTFSTLTVSNMSPEDSSIYLCSVPTGPYGYTFGSGTRLTVV.